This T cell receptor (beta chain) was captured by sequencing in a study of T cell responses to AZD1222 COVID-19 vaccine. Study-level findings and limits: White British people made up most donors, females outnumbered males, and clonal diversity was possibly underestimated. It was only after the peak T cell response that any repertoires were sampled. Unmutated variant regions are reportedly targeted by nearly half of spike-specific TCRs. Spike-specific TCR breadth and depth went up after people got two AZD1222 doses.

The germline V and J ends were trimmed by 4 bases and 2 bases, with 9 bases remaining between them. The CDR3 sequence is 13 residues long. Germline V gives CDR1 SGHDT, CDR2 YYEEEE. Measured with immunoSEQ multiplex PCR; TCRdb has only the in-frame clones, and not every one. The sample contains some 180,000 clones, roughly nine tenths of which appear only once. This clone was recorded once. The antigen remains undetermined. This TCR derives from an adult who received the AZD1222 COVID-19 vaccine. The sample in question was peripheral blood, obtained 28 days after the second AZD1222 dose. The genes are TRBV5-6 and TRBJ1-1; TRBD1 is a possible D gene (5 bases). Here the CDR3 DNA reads TGTGCCAGCAGCCCGACAGATAACACTGAAGCTTTCTTT. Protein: CASSPTDNTEAFF. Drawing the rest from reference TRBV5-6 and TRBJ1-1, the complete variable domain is DAGVTQSPTHLIKTRGQQVTLRCSPKSGHDTVSWYQQALGQGPQFIFQYYEEEERQRGNFPDRFSGHQFPNYSSELNVNALLLGDSALYLCASSPTDNTEAFFGQGTRLTVV.